Each of the 10 T cell receptor beta chains below was sequenced from the same sample in a study of cytomegalovirus exposure and HLA in healthy donors (dated 2017 in TCRdb). The library was produced with the immunoSEQ multiplex PCR assay. For the multiplex PCR, a mixture combining 60 forward primers for TCR Vbeta segments and 13 reverse primers for TCR Jbeta segments was used. TCRdb obtained this table from immuneACCESS and retained in-frame rearrangements with V and J assigned. These tables miss some clones; where compared with another copy, unresolved V genes account for less than half of the shortfall, and the remainder is unexplained. This sample is represented by over 150,000 clones; around four fifths of them were singletons. The ten largest clones add up to about 10% of the sample. Material: PBMCs. The receptors shown here come from a man in his forties or fifties in good health and CMV-seropositive.

The chain links TRBV5-4 to TRBJ2-7; D may be TRBD2 (6 bases). From germline, CDR1 is SGHNT and CDR2 YYREEE (reference sequence). This CDR3 has 12 residues. Between the trimmed V and J ends, which lost 3 bases and 5 bases, there was a span of 9 bases. The CDR3 DNA is TGTGCCAGCAGCTCTACGGGGGACGAGCAGTACTTC. It specifies CASSSTGDEQYF.

The V gene is TRBV6-5, the J gene TRBJ1-2, with D possibly TRBD1 on 6 matching bases. The V and J ends lost 2 bases and 7 bases respectively, with 17 bases between them. Germline V gene data show CDR1 as MNHEY and CDR2 as SVGAGI. The CDR3 contains 15 residues. The CDR3 protein is CASSYTGQPVGGYTF. CDR3 sequence (DNA): TGTGCCAGCAGTTACACGGGACAACCTGTAGGTGGCTACACCTTC.

The V gene is TRBV5-6, the J gene TRBJ2-7; TRBD2 is a possible D gene (5 bases). Germline CDR1 is SGHDT and CDR2 is YYEEEE. Trimming removed 3 bases from V and 5 bases from J, with 18 bases in between. There are 15 residues in the CDR3. CDR3 nucleotide sequence: TGTGCCAGCAGCTCCCCTGCCGGGGAAGACGACGAGCAGTACTTC. The encoded protein is CASSSPAGEDDEQYF. The whole variable domain, filled in from reference TRBV5-6 and TRBJ2-7, reads DAGVTQSPTHLIKTRGQQVTLRCSPKSGHDTVSWYQQALGQGPQFIFQYYEEEERQRGNFPDRFSGHQFPNYSSELNVNALLLGDSALYLCASSSPAGEDDEQYFGPGTRLTVT.

The J gene is TRBJ2-7, the V gene TRBV6-6; 9 bases fit TRBD1. Trimming took 5 bases from V and 4 from J; bases not matched to a gene: 6. The CDR3 has 14 amino acids. Germline loops: CDR1 MNHNY, CDR2 SVGAGI (reference sequence). The CDR3 region has the DNA TGTGCCAGCAGTCGCGGACAGGGGAAGTACGAGCAGTACTTC. This encodes CASSRGQGKYEQYF.

The chain is built from TRBV12-5 and TRBJ2-1; D remains unclear. This CDR3 has 14 residues. CDR1 is LGHNT and CDR2 is FRNRAP in the germline V gene. V lost 7 bases, J lost 2 bases, and 12 bases lay in between. CDR3 protein: CASAKYGTYNEQFF. CDR3 nucleotides: TGTGCTAGTGCCAAGTACGGTACCTACAATGAGCAGTTCTTC.

The rearrangement uses TRBV29-1 and TRBJ1-2; D uncertain. Germline V CDR1 and CDR2: SQVTM, ANQGSEA. The V and J ends lost 7 bases and 2 bases respectively, with 11 bases between them. This CDR3 is built from 12 residues. In DNA form, the CDR3 reads TGCAGCGGGCAAGGGAGCAACTATGGCTACACCTTC. Protein product: CSGQGSNYGYTF. The whole variable domain, filled in from reference TRBV29-1 and TRBJ1-2, reads SAVISQKPSRDICQRGTSLTIQCQVDSQVTMMFWYRQQPGQSLTLIATANQGSEATYESGFVIDKFPISRPNLTFSTLTVSNMSPEDSSIYLCSGQGSNYGYTFGSGTRLTVV.

Only a few counts were recorded for this clone. The CDR3, as DNA: TGTGCCAGTAGTATTTCGGGTATTCAGCCCCAGCATTTT. This gives the protein CASSISGIQPQHF. The rearrangement uses TRBV19 and TRBJ1-5; D is uncertain. Germline CDR1 reads LNHDA; CDR2 reads SQIVND (reference sequence). The CDR3 totals 13 residues. The V end lost 3 bases, the J end lost 6 bases, and 9 bases lay between the germline ends.

The chain carries TRBV5-5 and TRBJ2-5, with 12 bases that match TRBD2. V was clipped by 3 bases and J by 5 bases; unmatched bases: 5. Germline V gene lookup returns CDR1 SGHKS and CDR2 YYEKEE (reference sequence). The CDR3 runs 15 residues. As DNA, the CDR3 is TGTGCCAGCAGCTCCACTAGCGGGGGGACGGAGACCCAGTACTTC. Translated, it gives CASSSTSGGTETQYF.

V is TRBV23-1 and J is TRBJ2-2, with D possibly matching TRBD2 (7 bases). TRBV23-1 qualifies as an ORF whose function is uncertain. The CDR3 has 17 amino acids. The germline V and J ends were trimmed by 1 base and 6 bases, with 18 bases remaining between them. The CDR3 nucleotides read TGCGCCAGCAGTCAATTTCGGCGGGGGCCTAAGTCCGGGGAGCTGTTTTTT. Its translation is CASSQFRRGPKSGELFF.

J is TRBJ1-1 and V is TRBV11-3; D perhaps matches TRBD1 (5 bases). Germline CDR1 is SGHNT and CDR2 is YENEEA. V shed 5 bases and J shed 1 base, with 11 bases lying between them. CDR3 length: 14 amino acids. CDR3 residues: CASSPADRNTEAFF. DNA for the CDR3: TGTGCCAGCAGCCCAGCCGACAGGAACACTGAAGCTTTCTTT.